These 17 T cell receptor beta chains were sequenced from one sample in a study of blood T cells in healthy people across ages. Primers used in a second PCR of about 6 to 11 cycles were a sample-barcoded 5' primer and a J-beta primer mix. TCRdb reanalysed the 5' RACE reads using MiXCR and keeps one entry per CDR3 protein. This sample has around 940,000 distinct CDR3 sequences, with 51% found just once. Material: blood. Every receptor here comes from an older woman in good health.

The chain recombines TRBV4-1 with TRBJ2-6, with D perhaps given as TRBD1 or TRBD2 (5 bases each). The CDR3 is made up of 16 amino acids. Trimming removed 8 bases from V and 2 bases from J, with 16 bases in between. CDR1 is MGHRA, CDR2 YSYEKL, per germline. This chain's CDR3 is CASSGTRAAGANVLTF. CDR3 sequence (DNA): TGCGCCAGCTCCGGGACCAGGGCCGCTGGGGCCAACGTCCTGACTTTC.

The gene calls are TRBV11-2 and TRBJ2-7; D is uncertain. The CDR3 covers 13 residues. Trimming took 5 bases from V and 3 from J, leaving 11 bases between them. Germline loops: CDR1 SGHAT, CDR2 FQNNGV. In DNA, the CDR3 is TGTGCCAGCAGCGCATCGCTGGACTACGAGCAGTACTTC. Translation: CASSASLDYEQYF.

The chain couples TRBV9 to TRBJ2-3, with 7 nucleotides matching TRBD1. V lost 2 bases, J lost 6 bases, and 9 bases stayed unmatched. This CDR3 is 15 amino acids long. The V gene's germline CDR1 is SGDLS and CDR2 YYNGEE. The CDR3 region has the DNA TGTGCCAGCAGCGTCGGACAGGTTCGAACTGATACGCAGTATTTT. This encodes CASSVGQVRTDTQYF. The full variable domain, completed using reference TRBV9 and TRBJ2-3, is DSGVTQTPKHLITATGQRVTLRCSPRSGDLSVYWYQQSLDQGLQFLIQYYNGEERAKGNILERFSAQQFPDLHSELNLSSLELGDSALYFCASSVGQVRTDTQYFGPGTRLTVL.

This clonotype was observed a handful of times. J is TRBJ1-2 and V is TRBV5-6; D possibly corresponds to TRBD1 (5 bases). Germline V gene sequence: CDR1 SGHDT, CDR2 YYEEEE. Trimming stripped 1 base from V and 0 bases from J, with 13 bases between. The CDR3 sequence is 16 residues long. The CDR3 coding sequence is TGTGCCAGCAGCTTGCCGGGGCTTACCTCTAACTATGGCTACACCTTC. It codes for CASSLPGLTSNYGYTF.

The rearrangement uses TRBV5-1 and TRBJ2-1, with TRBD2 matching 11 bases. The CDR3 contains 15 residues. The germline V gene encodes CDR1 SGHRS and CDR2 YFSETQ. V dropped 2 bases and J dropped 8; count of bases not matched to a gene: 6. The CDR3, as DNA: TGCGCCAGCAGCTTTGCTAGCGGGAGGACTCATGAGCAGTTCTTC. This translates into CASSFASGRTHEQFF. Using reference TRBV5-1 and TRBJ2-1 for the parts outside the CDR3, the full variable domain is KAGVTQTPRYLIKTRGQQVTLSCSPISGHRSVSWYQQTPGQGLQFLFEYFSETQRNKGNFPGRFSGRQFSNSRSEMNVSTLELGDSALYLCASSFASGRTHEQFFGPGTRLTVL.

This clonotype was seen just once. The CDR3 is CASKPREGTEAFF. Written as DNA, the CDR3 is TGTGCCAGCAAGCCCAGGGAGGGTACTGAAGCTTTCTTT. V is TRBV2 and J is TRBJ1-1; possibly TRBD1 for D (5 bases). Germline assignment: CDR1 SNHLY and CDR2 FYNNEI. The CDR3 has 13 residues. The ends were cut back, 7 bases at V and 5 bases at J, with 14 bases in the middle. Full variable domain (missing parts from reference TRBV2 and TRBJ1-1): EPEVTQTPSHQVTQMGQEVILRCVPISNHLYFYWYRQILGQKVEFLVSFYNNEISEKSEIFDDQFSVERPDGSNFTLKIRSTKLEDSAMYFCASKPREGTEAFFGQGTRLTVV.

In the case of this clonotype: This may be a read error, as it is one base from a much larger clone. The V and J genes are TRBV2 and TRBJ2-1; the match to TRBD1 covers 7 bases. CDR1 and CDR2 from the germline V gene are SNHLY and FYNNEI. J lost 8 bases, V lost 3 bases, and 7 bases had no gene match. The CDR3 sequence is 14 residues long. This CDR3 reads CASSDDRASYEQFF. DNA for the CDR3: TGTGCCAGCAGTGACGACAGGGCTTCGTATGAGCAGTTCTTC.

In its sample, this clonotype was seen a few times. CDR3 amino acids: CASSQDGLADNEQFF. Written as DNA, the CDR3 is TGTGCCAGCAGCCAAGATGGGCTAGCGGACAATGAGCAGTTCTTC. V gene TRBV4-2 combines with J gene TRBJ2-1; TRBD2 agrees at 7 bases. The V gene end was trimmed by 0 bases and the J gene end by 5 bases; junction bases not matched to a gene: 4. Per germline, CDR1 LGHNA and CDR2 YNFKEQ. CDR3 length: 15 amino acids.

The chain joins TRBV5-1 to TRBJ2-5, with 7 bases matching TRBD2. There are 13 residues in the CDR3. The J segment lost 11 bases and the V segment lost 0 bases, leaving 7 bases of the junction unmatched. CDR1 SGHRS and CDR2 YFSETQ come from the germline V gene. CDR3 DNA: TGCGCCAGCAGCTTGGAAGGGAGGGCTCAGCAGTACTTC. It is translated as CASSLEGRAQQYF.

The chain uses TRBV15 and TRBJ2-5; TRBD2 agrees at 7 bases. Germline V gives CDR1 LNHNV, CDR2 YYDKDF (reference sequence). V was clipped by 0 bases and J by 5 bases; unmatched bases: 15. This CDR3 comprises 18 residues. In nucleotides, the CDR3 is TGTGCCACCAGCAGAGATTCGGTAGCGGGCGCCGGGTGGGAGACCCAGTACTTC. Encoded protein: CATSRDSVAGAGWETQYF.

This clonotype was seen only a few times. The chain recombines TRBV5-1 with TRBJ2-1; 7 bases line up with TRBD2. The ends lost 2 bases at V and 5 bases at J; junction bases unmatched: 4. There are 14 residues in the CDR3. Germline values: CDR1 SGHRS, CDR2 YFSETQ. The CDR3 loop reads CASSFPAGDNEQFF. In nucleotides, the CDR3 is TGCGCCAGCAGCTTTCCCGCGGGAGACAATGAGCAGTTCTTC.

V usage is TRBV2 and J usage is TRBJ2-3; D is unresolved. This CDR3 region has 14 residues. V was cut by 8 bases and J by 6 bases, with 18 bases left in between. CDR1 is SNHLY, CDR2 FYNNEI, per germline. CDR3 nucleotides: TGTGCCAGCGGTTACGTGGGATCTGGGGATACGCAGTATTTT. Translation gives CASGYVGSGDTQYF.

The V gene is TRBV11-2, the J gene TRBJ2-4; D not certain. The end of the DNA is better explained by TRBJ2-7, so the J call may be wrong. The CDR3 is made up of 14 amino acids. The germline V gene has CDR1 SGHAT and CDR2 FQNNGV. The CDR3 DNA reads as TGTGCCAGCAGCTTAGGTCCAAGTAGTAACGAGCAGTACTTC. Translating gives CASSLGPSSNEQYF.

This clonotype was recorded a few times. The V call is TRBV5-1, the J call TRBJ2-5; TRBD1 agrees at 9 bases. The CDR3 consists of 14 residues. The V and J ends lost 3 bases and 3 bases, in that order; junction bases with no gene match: 3. The germline V gene has CDR1 SGHRS and CDR2 YFSETQ. The CDR3 sequence is CASSSGQGEETQYF. In nucleotides, the CDR3 is TGCGCCAGCAGCTCGGGACAGGGTGAAGAGACCCAGTACTTC. Together with reference TRBV5-1 and TRBJ2-5, the CDR3 gives the full variable domain: KAGVTQTPRYLIKTRGQQVTLSCSPISGHRSVSWYQQTPGQGLQFLFEYFSETQRNKGNFPGRFSGRQFSNSRSEMNVSTLELGDSALYLCASSSGQGEETQYFGPGTRLLVL.

This clonotype was observed a handful of times. The chain carries TRBV6-2 or TRBV6-3 and TRBJ2-4, with 9 bases lining up with TRBD1. The last part of the DNA fits TRBJ2-7 better; the J call may be wrong. The CDR3 length is 15 residues. Germline V lookup: CDR1 MNHEY, CDR2 SVGEGT. This CDR3 reads CASSYGTGNRYEQYF. For the CDR3, the DNA is TGTGCCAGCAGTTACGGGACAGGGAATAGGTACGAGCAGTACTTC.

This clonotype was observed a handful of times. The CDR3 region is CASAGGIDTQYF. The CDR3 nucleotides are TGTGCTTCGGCGGGGGGCATAGATACGCAGTATTTT. This chain links TRBV27 with TRBJ2-3; 8 bases match TRBD2. The CDR3 covers 12 residues. In germline, CDR1 is MNHEY, CDR2 SMNVEV (reference sequence).

This sequence joins TRBV6-2 or TRBV6-3 and TRBJ2-7; tentative D call: TRBD1 (6 bases). The J call may be wrong; the DNA end is better matched by TRBJ2-5. The germline CDR1 and CDR2 sequences are MNHEY and SVGEGT. The CDR3 spans 12 residues. The CDR3 reads CASNDRLKTQYF. The DNA for the CDR3 is TGTGCCAGCAACGACAGGCTGAAGACCCAGTACTTC.